This TCR beta chain was obtained from a study of siplizumab effects on memory and regulatory T cells. Study observations and caveats: Siplizumab brought about a significant reduction in alloreactive sequences traceable to unstimulated CD4+ memory cells. Among alloreactive clones, only a minor fraction mapped to unstimulated subsets. Memory cells seemed less diverse than naive T cells, which also seemed major contributors to the alloresponse. The study found that mappable alloreactive CD4+ clones averaged approximately 69% Treg-derived with siplizumab and approximately 28% in controls.

Assay: immunoSEQ multiplex PCR; the TCRdb copy retains only in-frame clones and omits some. The sample lists about 100,000 clones; just over 90% were seen once. Concerning this clone: Antigen: not known.

The CDR3 spans 11 residues. Trimming shortened V by 7 bases and J by 5 bases, and 11 bases separated the two germline ends. The V gene's germline CDR1 is DFQATT and CDR2 SNEGSKA (reference sequence). This clonotype originated in a human donor in good health. This chain uses TRBV20-1 with TRBJ1-2, with D possibly matching TRBD1 (5 bases). The source material was Tregs sorted from blood. The chain's CDR3 is CSGWTKYGYTF. CDR3 coding DNA: TGCAGTGGTTGGACAAAGTATGGCTACACCTTC.